This T cell receptor beta chain was found in a study of glioma-infiltrating T cells (dated by TCRdb to 2015 to 2016). Regarding the complete study: TCR alpha- and beta-chain repertoires were sequenced from glioma tissue, non-neoplastic brain tissue and matched peripheral blood mononuclear cells. Three low-grade glioma patients, roughly 8 primary glioblastoma patients, and three non-glioma patients who contributed non-neoplastic brain tissue made up the paired cohort. To gauge divergence between tissue and blood T-cell populations, every tissue-infiltrating repertoire was compared against the peripheral blood repertoire from the same patient. Results and caveats for the whole study, not just this receptor: Group comparisons were based on small numbers of patients: three non-neoplastic, three low-grade glioma and 7 to 9 glioblastoma patients. VJ-independent divergence between tissue and blood was lower than expected in non-neoplastic patients but higher than expected in all gliomas, particularly low-grade gliomas. Very few CDR3 sequences were found to be shared between tissue and blood, and this scarcity was attributed to high CDR3 diversity and limited sampling.

The iRepertoire nested amplicon-rescue multiplex PCR (arm-PCR) platform was used to amplify TCR alpha and beta CDR3 regions from RNA. One-step reverse transcription and amplification used roughly 90-400 ng of tissue mRNA or PBMC total RNA as input. Following bead purification, Illumina adapters were added by a secondary multiplex PCR, and the libraries were gel-purified between 200 and 400 bp. Libraries carried internal 6-nucleotide barcodes used for demultiplexing. Libraries were sequenced on an Illumina MiSeq with 2x220 or 2x250 nucleotide paired-end reads. The source study handled its data this way. FLASH 1.2.11 was used to merge paired reads, and BWA-MEM then aligned the reads to the GRCh37 human genome before TRA and TRB reads were extracted. V and J assignment used an IMGT-derived reference of cassette sequences and CDR3 motifs that included pseudogenes. Reads were translated in three frames, and productive CDR3s were defined by a C…FGXG motif without stop codons. Clonotypes were defined as unique combinations of V-J cassette pair and CDR3 amino acid sequence. Filtering of reads was based on Hamming distance, with the threshold set by the sequence error rate of each sample in mapped regions. TCRdb reran the public reads through fastp at Q25 and MiXCR, keeping productive beta chains. Each record represents a unique CDR3 protein, reported with the most common genes and DNA among its rows. These V and J calls are TCRdb output, not the study's own analysis. The sample has more than 95,000 distinct CDR3 sequences on record, approximately 25% of them singletons. The ten most abundant clones make up 13% to 15% of the sample.

The table lists this clonotype with a few counts. No antigen is known for it. Base-call qualities are not available, and no considerably larger clone is one nucleotide away. CDR1 SQVTM and CDR2 ANQGSEA were looked up in the germline V gene. Trimming accounts for 4 bases at V and 2 bases at J, while the number of junction bases matched to no gene is 11. There are 15 amino acids in the CDR3, from cysteine to phenylalanine inclusive. The only DNA kept is the CDR3, 45 bases in frame from the first base. This clonotype originated in a human donor with low-grade glioma or glioblastoma, undergoing nonglioma brain surgery, or in good health (not recorded which). The chain couples TRBV29-1 to TRBJ2-7; 7 bases in the middle match TRBD1. Sequencing was done on a sample of glioma tissue, nonneoplastic brain tissue, or PBMCs (not recorded which). The bases are TGCAGCGTTGTAAACACAGGGGCCCCCCCCTACGAGCAGTACTTC. It codes for CSVVNTGAPPYEQYF.